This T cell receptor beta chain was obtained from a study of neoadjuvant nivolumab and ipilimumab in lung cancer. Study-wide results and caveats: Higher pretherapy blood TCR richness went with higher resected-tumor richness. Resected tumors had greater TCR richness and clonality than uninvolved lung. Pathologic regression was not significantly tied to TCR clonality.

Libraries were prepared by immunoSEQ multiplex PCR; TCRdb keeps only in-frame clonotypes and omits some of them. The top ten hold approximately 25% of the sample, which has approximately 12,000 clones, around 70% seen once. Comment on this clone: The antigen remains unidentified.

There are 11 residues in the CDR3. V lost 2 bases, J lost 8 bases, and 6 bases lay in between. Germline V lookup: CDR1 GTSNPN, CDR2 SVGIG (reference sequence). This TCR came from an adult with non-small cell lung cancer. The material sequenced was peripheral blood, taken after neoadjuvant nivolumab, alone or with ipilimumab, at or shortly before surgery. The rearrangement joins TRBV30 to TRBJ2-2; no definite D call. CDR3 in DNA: TGTGCCTGGAGTCCTCTAGGGGAGCTGTTTTTT. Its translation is CAWSPLGELFF. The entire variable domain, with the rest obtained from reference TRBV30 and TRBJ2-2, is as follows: SQTIHQWPATLVQPVGSPLSLECTVEGTSNPNLYWYRQAAGRGLQLLFYSVGIGQISSEVPQNLSASRPQDRQFILSSKKLLLSDSGFYLCAWSPLGELFFGEGSRLTVL.